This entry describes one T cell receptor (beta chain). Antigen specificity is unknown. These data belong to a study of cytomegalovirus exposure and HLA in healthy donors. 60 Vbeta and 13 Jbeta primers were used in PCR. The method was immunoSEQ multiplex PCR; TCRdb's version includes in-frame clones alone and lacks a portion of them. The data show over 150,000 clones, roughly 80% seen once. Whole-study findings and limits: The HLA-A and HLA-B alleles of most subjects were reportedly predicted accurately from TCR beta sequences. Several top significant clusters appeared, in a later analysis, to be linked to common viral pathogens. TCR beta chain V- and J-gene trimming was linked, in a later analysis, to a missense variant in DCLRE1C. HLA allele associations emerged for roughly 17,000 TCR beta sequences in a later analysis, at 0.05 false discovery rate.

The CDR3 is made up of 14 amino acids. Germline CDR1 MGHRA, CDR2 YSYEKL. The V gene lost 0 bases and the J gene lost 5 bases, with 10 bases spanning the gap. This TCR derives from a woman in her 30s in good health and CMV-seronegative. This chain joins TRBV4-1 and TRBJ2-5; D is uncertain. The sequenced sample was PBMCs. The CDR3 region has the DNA TGCGCCAGCAGCCAAGACGCTTGGCACGAGACCCAGTACTTC. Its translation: CASSQDAWHETQYF.